This passage covers 2 T cell receptor beta chains from one sample sequenced in a study of technical replicates of blood from a handful of donors. The assay was immunoSEQ multiplex PCR, and TCRdb's table has in-frame clones only and misses some. The sample yields roughly 87,000 clones, 91% seen once. Sequenced sample: T cells isolated from PBMCs. Receptors originate from a human donor in good health.

This chain joins TRBV5-4 and TRBJ2-3, with D possibly being TRBD1 (5 bases). The CDR3 extends over 13 amino acids. Trimming shortened V by 4 bases and J by 6 bases, and 12 bases separated the two germline ends. Germline assignment: CDR1 SGHNT and CDR2 YYREEE (reference sequence). CDR3 sequence (DNA): TGTGCCAGCAGCACAGGACAAGGCGATACGCAGTATTTT. Amino acid sequence: CASSTGQGDTQYF.

The V and J genes are TRBV14 and TRBJ2-7; D is unresolved. This CDR3 region has 13 residues. Germline values: CDR1 SGHDN, CDR2 FVKESK. Trimming took off 1 base at V and 6 bases at J, with 10 bases between the two ends. The CDR3 region has the DNA TGTGCCAGCAGCCAAGCGGTAGTCACCGAGCAGTACTTC. It specifies CASSQAVVTEQYF.